This entry lists 20 T cell receptor beta chains sequenced from one sample in a study of blood T cell repertoires in COVID-19 (dated by TCRdb to between 2020 and 2021). The library was prepared using the immunoSEQ multiplex PCR assay. The clones in this table, taken by TCRdb from immuneACCESS, are in-frame only. Not every clone is retained; where verified, under half of the shortfall comes from an unresolved V gene, and the cause of the rest is unknown. Across this sample there are 150,000 or so clones, with about 79% seen only once. 25% to 30% of the sample goes to the ten largest clones. Sequenced material: peripheral blood. These receptors originate from a woman aged 55-69 years with acute or convalescent COVID-19.

This clone occurred once. This chain uses TRBV28 with TRBJ1-2; no firm D call. Germline CDR1 reads MDHEN; CDR2 reads SYDVKM. The CDR3 consists of 14 residues. The V end lost 5 bases, the J end lost 8 bases, and 18 bases lay between the germline ends. CDR3 bases: TGTGCCAGCAGTCCCTCGGGAGCGCTGAGGGGCTACACCTTC. Translating gives CASSPSGALRGYTF.

The table lists this clone with a count of one. The chain has TRBV12-3 or TRBV12-4 and TRBJ2-3; D remains ambiguous. V lost 3 bases and J lost 2, with 3 bases in between. This CDR3 spans 12 amino acids. The CDR3: CASSFSTDTQYF. DNA for the CDR3: TGTGCCAGCAGTTTCTCCACAGATACGCAGTATTTT.

The rearrangement joins TRBV11-2 to TRBJ1-1, with D uncertain. CDR3 size: 14 residues. The germline V gene has CDR1 SGHAT and CDR2 FQNNGV. Trimming removed 7 bases from V and 5 bases from J, with 17 bases in between. CDR3 sequence reads: CASTQTPGVTEAFF. CDR3 in DNA: TGTGCCAGCACCCAAACCCCCGGGGTAACTGAAGCTTTCTTT.

The chain carries TRBV5-1 and TRBJ2-1; 11 bases align to TRBD1. Germline lookup yields CDR1 SGHRS and CDR2 YFSETQ. This CDR3 region has 16 residues. The V gene end was trimmed by 1 base and the J gene end by 6 bases; junction bases not matched to a gene: 6. This CDR3 is CASSLSPGTGGNEQFF. The CDR3 bases are TGCGCCAGCAGCTTGAGCCCCGGGACAGGGGGCAATGAGCAGTTCTTC. Supplemented by reference TRBV5-1 and TRBJ2-1, the full variable domain reads KAGVTQTPRYLIKTRGQQVTLSCSPISGHRSVSWYQQTPGQGLQFLFEYFSETQRNKGNFPGRFSGRQFSNSRSEMNVSTLELGDSALYLCASSLSPGTGGNEQFFGPGTRLTVL.

The rearrangement links TRBV20-1 to TRBJ1-2; no definite D call. The CDR3 contains 13 residues. V lost 3 bases to trimming and J lost 4 bases, with 12 bases between them. Germline lookup yields CDR1 DFQATT and CDR2 SNEGSKA (reference sequence). The DNA for the CDR3 is TGCAGTGCTAGTGTAGGAGACTTCTATGGCTACACCTTC. This codes for CSASVGDFYGYTF.

The J gene is TRBJ2-3, the V gene TRBV29-1, with 12 bases fitting TRBD1. Unmatched junction bases numbered 3, after V lost 3 bases and J lost 5 bases. Germline V gives CDR1 SQVTM, CDR2 ANQGSEA. The CDR3 extends over 14 amino acids. In nucleotides, the CDR3 is TGCAGCGTTGAGGGACAGGGGGCAATAGATACGCAGTATTTT. It encodes CSVEGQGAIDTQYF.

This rearrangement joins TRBV21-1 to TRBJ1-5; no check of the table's D call, TRBD1, against the DNA was made. TRBV21-1 is given as a pseudogene. CDR3 length: 17 amino acids. The CDR3 is CASTSDRVFYSNQPQHF. CDR3 DNA: TGTGCCAGCACCTCTGACAGGGTTTTTTATAGCAATCAGCCCCAGCATTTT.

The chain's CDR3 is CASTIYTF. CDR3 in DNA: TGTGCCAGCACTATCTACACCTTC. The rearrangement links TRBV12-3 or TRBV12-4 to TRBJ1-2, with D uncertain. The CDR3 has 8 residues. Trimming took 7 bases from V and 10 from J, leaving 4 bases between them.

The chain links TRBV9 to TRBJ2-3; 12 bases are shared with TRBD2. Germline assignment: CDR1 SGDLS and CDR2 YYNGEE. V lost 3 bases to trimming and J lost 0 bases; unmatched junction nucleotides: 11. This CDR3 contains 19 residues. The CDR3 bases are TGTGCCAGCAGCGCATTACTAGCGGGGGGCCATTATAGCACAGATACGCAGTATTTT. Amino acid sequence: CASSALLAGGHYSTDTQYF.

This rearrangement joins TRBV30 to TRBJ2-3, with 9 bases fitting TRBD2. This CDR3 is 19 amino acids long. Germline V gene lookup returns CDR1 GTSNPN and CDR2 SVGIG (reference sequence). The V and J ends lost 0 bases and 4 bases, in that order; junction bases with no gene match: 17. The CDR3 DNA reads as TGTGCCTGGAGTGTACGAGGTGCGGGGGGGCCCGTTGGGGCAGATACGCAGTATTTT. It is translated as CAWSVRGAGGPVGADTQYF.

This clone was observed a single time. The V and J genes are TRBV5-1 and TRBJ1-2, with 7 bases that match TRBD1. CDR3 length: 15 residues. V shed 4 bases and J 3 bases; nucleotides not matched to a gene: 9. Germline V gives CDR1 SGHRS, CDR2 YFSETQ. The CDR3 region has the DNA TGCGCCAGCAGCGGATCAACAGGGGTCGACTATGGCTACACCTTC. Protein: CASSGSTGVDYGYTF.

This sequence joins TRBV5-1 and TRBJ1-1; D is possibly TRBD1 (5 bases). Germline V lookup: CDR1 SGHRS, CDR2 YFSETQ. The CDR3 consists of 16 residues. V dropped 1 base and J dropped 5 bases, with 18 bases sitting between them. Here the CDR3 reads CASSLRPATGGTEAFF. The CDR3 nucleotides read TGCGCCAGCAGCTTGAGGCCAGCCACGGGGGGGACTGAAGCTTTCTTT.

The genes are TRBV6-1 and TRBJ2-5; the D is unclear. CDR3 length equals 14 residues. V lost 3 bases and J lost 4, with 12 bases in between. Germline V gene sequence: CDR1 MNHNS, CDR2 SASEGT. CDR3 DNA: TGTGCCAGCAGTGACCTGCGGCAGATAGAGACCCAGTACTTC. Its translation: CASSDLRQIETQYF.

This chain connects TRBV13 to TRBJ2-7; D perhaps matches TRBD2 (6 bases). V was shortened by 4 bases and J by 4 bases, with 20 bases between the two germline ends. CDR1 is PRHDT and CDR2 is FYEKMQ in the germline V gene (reference sequence). The CDR3 spans 16 residues. This chain's CDR3 is CASSSPCTGEVYEQYV. The CDR3 nucleotides are TGTGCCAGCAGCTCACCTTGCACGGGGGAGGTATACGAGCAGTACGTC.

The chain carries TRBV19 and TRBJ1-4; D gene unclear. Trimming left V 5 bases short and J 3 bases short, with 13 bases between. Germline V lookup: CDR1 LNHDA, CDR2 SQIVND (reference sequence). The CDR3 spans 15 residues. CDR3 nucleotides: TGTGCCAGTAGTGTCTCGAGCGCGGCTAATGAAAAACTGTTTTTT. Translating gives CASSVSSAANEKLFF.

The gene calls are TRBV12-3 or TRBV12-4 and TRBJ1-1; unclear D gene. There are 11 residues in the CDR3. The V end was cut by 6 bases, the J end by 7 bases, with 9 bases between. The CDR3 coding sequence is TGTGCCAGCAGCCGTCTATATGAAGCTTTCTTT. Translation: CASSRLYEAFF.

Written as DNA, the CDR3 is TGCAGCGGGAAAGCGGGGGGGCAGGGCAATGAGCAGTTCTTC. Amino acid sequence: CSGKAGGQGNEQFF. The chain has TRBV29-1 and TRBJ2-1; 10 bases line up with TRBD2. Germline CDR1 is SQVTM and CDR2 is ANQGSEA. Losses at the gene ends were 7 bases for V and 6 bases for J; bases not matched to a gene: 9. CDR3 length equals 14 residues.

This clone came up once. The chain combines TRBV5-1 with TRBJ2-3; D unclear. The V gene lost 8 bases and the J gene lost 0 bases, with 4 bases spanning the gap. Germline V gene lookup returns CDR1 SGHRS and CDR2 YFSETQ. The CDR3 is 11 amino acids. The CDR3 DNA reads TGCGCCAGTCAGAGCACAGATACGCAGTATTTT. This translates into CASQSTDTQYF.

The sample holds a few counts of this clone. The J gene is TRBJ1-5, the V gene TRBV29-1, with no clear D. The V gene's germline CDR1 is SQVTM and CDR2 ANQGSEA. Between the trimmed V and J ends, which lost 0 bases and 6 bases, there was a span of 9 bases. CDR3 length: 13 residues. The CDR3 DNA sequence: TGCAGCGTTGAAGAACCTATCGGTCAGCCCCAGCATTTT. It specifies CSVEEPIGQPQHF.

V usage is TRBV6-5 and J usage is TRBJ1-2; 9 bases map to TRBD1. Trimming cost V 6 bases and J 8 bases; bases outside gene matches: 7. Germline V gene data show CDR1 as MNHEY and CDR2 as SVGAGI. This CDR3 is built from 13 residues. CDR3 amino acids: CASRTGTGIGYTF. CDR3 nucleotide sequence: TGTGCCAGCAGGACCGGGACAGGGATAGGCTACACCTTC.